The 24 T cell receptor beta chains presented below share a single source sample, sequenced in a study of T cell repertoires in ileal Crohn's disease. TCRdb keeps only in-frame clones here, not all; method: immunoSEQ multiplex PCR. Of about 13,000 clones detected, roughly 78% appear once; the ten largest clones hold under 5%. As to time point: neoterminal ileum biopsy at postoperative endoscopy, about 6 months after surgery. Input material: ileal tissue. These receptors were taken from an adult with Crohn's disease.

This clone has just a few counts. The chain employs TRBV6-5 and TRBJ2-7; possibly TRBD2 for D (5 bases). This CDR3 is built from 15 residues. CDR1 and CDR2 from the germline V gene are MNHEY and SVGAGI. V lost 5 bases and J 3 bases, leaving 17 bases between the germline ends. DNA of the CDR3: TGTGCCAGCAGTCCATCGCCGGACTCCAGCTACGAGCAGTACTTC. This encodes CASSPSPDSSYEQYF.

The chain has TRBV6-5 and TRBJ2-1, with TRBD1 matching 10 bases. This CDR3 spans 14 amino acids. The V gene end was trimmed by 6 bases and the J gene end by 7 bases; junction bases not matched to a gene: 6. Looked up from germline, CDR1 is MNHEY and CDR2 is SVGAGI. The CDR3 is CASSRQGAWNEQFF. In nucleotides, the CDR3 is TGTGCCAGCAGCCGACAGGGGGCCTGGAATGAGCAGTTCTTC.

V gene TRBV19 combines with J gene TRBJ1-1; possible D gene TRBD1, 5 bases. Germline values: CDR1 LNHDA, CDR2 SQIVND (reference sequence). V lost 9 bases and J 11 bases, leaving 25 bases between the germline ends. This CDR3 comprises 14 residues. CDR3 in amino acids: CASLAGQGPGEAFF. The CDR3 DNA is TGTGCCAGCCTAGCAGGCCAAGGGCCGGGGGAGGCTTTCTTT.

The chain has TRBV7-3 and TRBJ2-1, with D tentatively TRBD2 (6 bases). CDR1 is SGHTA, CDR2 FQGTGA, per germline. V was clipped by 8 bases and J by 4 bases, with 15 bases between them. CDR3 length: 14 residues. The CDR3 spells CASGRSGDYNEQFF. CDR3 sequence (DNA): TGTGCCAGCGGCCGTAGCGGAGATTACAATGAGCAGTTCTTC.

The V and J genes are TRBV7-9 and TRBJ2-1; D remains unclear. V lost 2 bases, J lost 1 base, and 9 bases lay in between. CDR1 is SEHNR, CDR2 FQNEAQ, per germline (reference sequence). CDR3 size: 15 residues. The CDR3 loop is CASSLPLPSYNEQFF. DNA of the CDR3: TGTGCCAGCAGCTTACCTCTACCTTCCTACAATGAGCAGTTCTTC.

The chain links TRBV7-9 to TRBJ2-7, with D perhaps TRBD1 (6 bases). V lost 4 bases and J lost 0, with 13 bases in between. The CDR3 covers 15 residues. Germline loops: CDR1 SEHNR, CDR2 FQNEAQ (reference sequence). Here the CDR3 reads CASSSWTAVSYEQYF. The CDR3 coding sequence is TGTGCCAGCAGCTCCTGGACAGCGGTCTCCTACGAGCAGTACTTC.

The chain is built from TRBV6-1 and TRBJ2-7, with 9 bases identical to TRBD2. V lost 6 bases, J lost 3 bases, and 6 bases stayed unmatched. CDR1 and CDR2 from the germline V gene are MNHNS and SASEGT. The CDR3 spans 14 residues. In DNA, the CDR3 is TGTGCCAGCAGCCTCGGGACTAGCAACTACGAGCAGTACTTC. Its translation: CASSLGTSNYEQYF.

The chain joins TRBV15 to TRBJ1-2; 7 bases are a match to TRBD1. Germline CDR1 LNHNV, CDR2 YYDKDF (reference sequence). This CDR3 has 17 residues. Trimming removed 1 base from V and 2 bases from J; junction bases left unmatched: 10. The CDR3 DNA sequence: TGTGCCACCAGCAGAGCCCGACCGCGACAGGGAAACTATGGCTACACCTTC. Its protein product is CATSRARPRQGNYGYTF.

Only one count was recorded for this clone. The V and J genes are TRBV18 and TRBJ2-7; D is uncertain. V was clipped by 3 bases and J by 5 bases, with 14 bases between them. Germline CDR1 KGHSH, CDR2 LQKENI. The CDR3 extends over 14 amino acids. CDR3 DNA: TGTGCCAGCTCACCCTCGGCGGCCAGCGACGAGCAGTACTTC. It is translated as CASSPSAASDEQYF.

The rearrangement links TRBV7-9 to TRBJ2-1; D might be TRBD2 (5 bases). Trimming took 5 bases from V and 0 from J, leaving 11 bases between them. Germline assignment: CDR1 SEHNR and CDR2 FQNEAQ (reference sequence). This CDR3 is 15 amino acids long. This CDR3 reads CASSKGLASYNEQFF. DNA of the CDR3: TGTGCCAGCAGCAAAGGGCTAGCCTCCTACAATGAGCAGTTCTTC.

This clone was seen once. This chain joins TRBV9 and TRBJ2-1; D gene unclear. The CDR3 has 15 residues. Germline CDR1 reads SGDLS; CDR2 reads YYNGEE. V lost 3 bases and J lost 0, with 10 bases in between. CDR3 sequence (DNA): TGTGCCAGCAGCGCATACCCCAGCTCCTACAATGAGCAGTTCTTC. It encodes CASSAYPSSYNEQFF.

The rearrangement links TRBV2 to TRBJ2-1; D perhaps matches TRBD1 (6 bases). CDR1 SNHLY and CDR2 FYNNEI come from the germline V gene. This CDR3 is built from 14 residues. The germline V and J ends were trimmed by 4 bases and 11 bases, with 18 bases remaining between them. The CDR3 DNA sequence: TGTGCCAGCAGTGGCGGAGACAGGAAGGTGAAGCAGTTCTTC. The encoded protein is CASSGGDRKVKQFF.

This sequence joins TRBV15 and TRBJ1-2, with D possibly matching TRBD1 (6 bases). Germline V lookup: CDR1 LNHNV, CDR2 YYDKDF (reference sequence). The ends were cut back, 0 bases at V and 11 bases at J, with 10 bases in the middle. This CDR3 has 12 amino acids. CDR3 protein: CATSRDFRGYTF. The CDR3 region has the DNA TGTGCCACCAGCAGAGATTTTAGGGGGTACACCTTC.

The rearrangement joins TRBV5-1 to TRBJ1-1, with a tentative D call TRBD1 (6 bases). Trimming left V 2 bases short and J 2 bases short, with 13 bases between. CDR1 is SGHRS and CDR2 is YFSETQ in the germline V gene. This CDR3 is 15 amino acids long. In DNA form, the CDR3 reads TGCGCCAGCAGCTTTTCCGGGACAACAAACACTGAAGCTTTCTTT. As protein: CASSFSGTTNTEAFF. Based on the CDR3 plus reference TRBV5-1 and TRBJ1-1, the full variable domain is KAGVTQTPRYLIKTRGQQVTLSCSPISGHRSVSWYQQTPGQGLQFLFEYFSETQRNKGNFPGRFSGRQFSNSRSEMNVSTLELGDSALYLCASSFSGTTNTEAFFGQGTRLTVV.

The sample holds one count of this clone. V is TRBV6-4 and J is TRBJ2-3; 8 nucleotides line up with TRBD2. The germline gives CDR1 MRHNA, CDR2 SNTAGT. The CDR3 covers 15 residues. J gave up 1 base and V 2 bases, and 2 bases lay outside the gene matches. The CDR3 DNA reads TGTGCCAGCAGTGACGGAGCGGGGGGCACAGATACGCAGTATTTT. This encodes CASSDGAGGTDTQYF.

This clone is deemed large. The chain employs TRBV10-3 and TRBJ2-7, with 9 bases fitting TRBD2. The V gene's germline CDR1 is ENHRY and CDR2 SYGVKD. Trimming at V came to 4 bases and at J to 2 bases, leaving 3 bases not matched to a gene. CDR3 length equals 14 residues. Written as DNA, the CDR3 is TGTGCCATCAGTGGGACTAGCGCCGCCTACGAGCAGTACTTC. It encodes CAISGTSAAYEQYF.

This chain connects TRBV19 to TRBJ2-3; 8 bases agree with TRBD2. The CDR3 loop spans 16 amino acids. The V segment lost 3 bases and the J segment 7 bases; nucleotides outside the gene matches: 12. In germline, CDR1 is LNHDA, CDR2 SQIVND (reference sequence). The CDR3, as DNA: TGTGCCAGTAGTATGGCGGGAGGTCCTCCGGGGAATACGCAGTATTTT. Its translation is CASSMAGGPPGNTQYF.

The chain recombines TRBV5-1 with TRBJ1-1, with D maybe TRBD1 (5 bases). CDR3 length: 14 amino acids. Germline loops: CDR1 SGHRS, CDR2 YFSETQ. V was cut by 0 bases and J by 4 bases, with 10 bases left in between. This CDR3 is CASSLDVGGTEAFF. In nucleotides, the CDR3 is TGCGCCAGCAGCTTGGACGTCGGGGGCACTGAAGCTTTCTTT. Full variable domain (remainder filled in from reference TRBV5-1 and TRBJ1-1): KAGVTQTPRYLIKTRGQQVTLSCSPISGHRSVSWYQQTPGQGLQFLFEYFSETQRNKGNFPGRFSGRQFSNSRSEMNVSTLELGDSALYLCASSLDVGGTEAFFGQGTRLTVV.

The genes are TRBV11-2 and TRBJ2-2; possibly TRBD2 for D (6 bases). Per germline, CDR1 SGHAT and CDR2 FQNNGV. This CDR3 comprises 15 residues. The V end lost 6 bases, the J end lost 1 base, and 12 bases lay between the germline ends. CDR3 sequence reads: CASSPGTLNTGELFF. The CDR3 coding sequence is TGTGCCAGCAGTCCCGGGACTTTGAACACCGGGGAGCTGTTTTTT.

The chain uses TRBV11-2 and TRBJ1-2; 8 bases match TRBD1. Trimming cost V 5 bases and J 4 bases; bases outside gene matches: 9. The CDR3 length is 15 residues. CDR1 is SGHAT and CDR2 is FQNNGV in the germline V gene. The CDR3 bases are TGTGCCAGCAGCCAAAGACAGGGGAGTAGCTATGGCTACACCTTC. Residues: CASSQRQGSSYGYTF. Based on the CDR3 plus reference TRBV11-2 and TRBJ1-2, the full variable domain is EAGVAQSPRYKIIEKRQSVAFWCNPISGHATLYWYQQILGQGPKLLIQFQNNGVVDDSQLPKDRFSAERLKGVDSTLKIQPAKLEDSAVYLCASSQRQGSSYGYTFGSGTRLTVV.

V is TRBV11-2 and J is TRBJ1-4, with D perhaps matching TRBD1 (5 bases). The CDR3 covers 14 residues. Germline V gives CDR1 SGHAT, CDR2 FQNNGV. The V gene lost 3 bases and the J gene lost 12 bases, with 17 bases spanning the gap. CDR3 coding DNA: TGTGCCAGCAGCTTGACCTTCAGGGAGGCGGAACTGTTTTTT. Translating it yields CASSLTFREAELFF.

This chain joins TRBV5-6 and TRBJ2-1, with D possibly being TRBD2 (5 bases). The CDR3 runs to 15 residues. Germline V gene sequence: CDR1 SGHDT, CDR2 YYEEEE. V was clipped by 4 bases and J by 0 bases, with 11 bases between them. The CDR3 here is CASSPDSHSYNEQFF. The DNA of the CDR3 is TGTGCCAGCAGCCCGGACTCCCACTCCTACAATGAGCAGTTCTTC.

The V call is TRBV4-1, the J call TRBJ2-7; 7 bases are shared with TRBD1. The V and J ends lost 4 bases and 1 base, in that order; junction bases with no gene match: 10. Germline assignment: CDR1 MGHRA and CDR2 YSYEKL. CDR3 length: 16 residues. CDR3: CASSRTPGQQSYEQYF. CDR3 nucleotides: TGCGCCAGCAGCCGCACCCCGGGACAGCAGTCCTACGAGCAGTACTTC.

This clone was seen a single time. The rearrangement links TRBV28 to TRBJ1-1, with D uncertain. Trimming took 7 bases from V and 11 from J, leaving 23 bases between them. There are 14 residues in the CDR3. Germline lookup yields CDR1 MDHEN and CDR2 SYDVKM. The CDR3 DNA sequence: TGTGCCAGCACCGTAGTCGGGAACTACCGCGGGGCTTTCTTT. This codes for CASTVVGNYRGAFF.